A selection of T cell receptor beta chains follows, all from one sample in a study of CD8+ T cells in alopecia areata. Assay: immunoSEQ multiplex PCR; the TCRdb copy retains only in-frame clones and omits some. The sample lists some 120,000 clones, around 48% occurring once. The sample comprised NKG2D-low CD8+ T cells sorted from blood. These receptors were obtained from a human donor with alopecia areata. CDR3s include the opening cysteine and the closing phenylalanine or tryptophan. Each record gives: V gene, J gene, clone size, D gene, CDR3 protein, CDR3 DNA. The D gene is left open where the match is weak. Some rows have no size entry. The others give once, few or many, or a class for an expanded clone.

V gene: TRBV6-1; J gene: TRBJ2-7; clone size: NA; D gene: NA; CDR3 protein: CASVGQGYYEQYF; CDR3 DNA: TGTGCCAGCGTGGGTCAGGGCTATTACGAGCAGTACTTC
V gene: TRBV9; J gene: TRBJ2-1; clone size: NA; D gene: NA; CDR3 protein: CASSALGLYNEQFF; CDR3 DNA: TGTGCCAGCAGCGCTTTGGGACTGTACAATGAGCAGTTCTTC
V gene: TRBV30; J gene: TRBJ2-7; clone size: NA; D gene: TRBD1; CDR3 protein: CAWEGQGGGEQYF; CDR3 DNA: TGTGCCTGGGAAGGACAGGGTGGGGGCGAGCAGTACTTC
V gene: TRBV30; J gene: TRBJ1-2; clone size: NA; D gene: NA; CDR3 protein: CAWGPGSLDTF; CDR3 DNA: NA
V gene: TRBV20-1; J gene: TRBJ2-7; clone size: NA; D gene: TRBD2; CDR3 protein: CSASLGGEQYF; CDR3 DNA: TGCAGTGCTTCCCTCGGGGGGGAGCAGTACTTC
V gene: TRBV30; J gene: TRBJ2-3; clone size: NA; D gene: TRBD2; CDR3 protein: CAWQLAGGSYTDTQYF; CDR3 DNA: TGTGCCTGGCAACTAGCGGGAGGTTCTTACACAGATACGCAGTATTTT
V gene: TRBV29-1; J gene: TRBJ2-7; clone size: NA; D gene: TRBD2; CDR3 protein: CSVRSGVGNEQYF; CDR3 DNA: TGCAGCGTCCGTAGCGGGGTCGGGAACGAGCAGTACTTC
V gene: TRBV29-1; J gene: TRBJ2-1; clone size: few; D gene: NA; CDR3 protein: CSVVGPREQFF; CDR3 DNA: TGCAGCGTTGTCGGGCCTAGGGAGCAGTTCTTC
V gene: TRBV5-1; J gene: TRBJ2-3; clone size: NA; D gene: NA; CDR3 protein: CASSFLADTDTQYF; CDR3 DNA: TGCGCCAGCAGCTTCCTTGCGGACACAGATACGCAGTATTTT
V gene: TRBV5-1; J gene: TRBJ1-1; clone size: few; D gene: NA; CDR3 protein: CASSLAEGLNTEAFF; CDR3 DNA: TGCGCCAGCAGCTTGGCCGAGGGGCTGAACACTGAAGCTTTCTTT
V gene: TRBV5-4; J gene: TRBJ1-1; clone size: NA; D gene: TRBD1; CDR3 protein: CASSIQGGGEAFF; CDR3 DNA: TGTGCCAGCAGCATTCAGGGGGGAGGTGAAGCTTTCTTT
V gene: TRBV29-1; J gene: TRBJ2-7; clone size: NA; D gene: NA; CDR3 protein: CSVERTSYEQYF; CDR3 DNA: TGCAGCGTTGAACGGACCTCCTACGAGCAGTACTTC
V gene: TRBV29-1; J gene: TRBJ2-5; clone size: NA; D gene: NA; CDR3 protein: CSVEGGASVPETQYF; CDR3 DNA: TGCAGCGTTGAAGGTGGAGCGAGCGTCCCAGAGACCCAGTACTTC
V gene: TRBV29-1; J gene: TRBJ2-2; clone size: NA; D gene: TRBD1; CDR3 protein: CSVDPTGDGELFF; CDR3 DNA: TGCAGCGTGGACCCGACAGGGGACGGGGAGCTGTTTTTT
V gene: TRBV13; J gene: TRBJ2-5; clone size: NA; D gene: NA; CDR3 protein: CASSTGTLETQYF; CDR3 DNA: TGTGCCAGCAGCACGGGGACGCTAGAGACCCAGTACTTC
V gene: TRBV29-1; J gene: TRBJ2-5; clone size: NA; D gene: NA; CDR3 protein: CSAAGVLQETQYF; CDR3 DNA: TGCAGCGCGGCAGGAGTCCTCCAAGAGACCCAGTACTTC
V gene: TRBV4-1; J gene: TRBJ2-7; clone size: NA; D gene: NA; CDR3 protein: CASSPAERSEQYF; CDR3 DNA: TGCGCCAGCAGCCCCGCGGAAAGGAGCGAGCAGTACTTC
V gene: TRBV29-1; J gene: TRBJ2-7; clone size: few; D gene: TRBD1; CDR3 protein: CSGRDRDLYEQYF; CDR3 DNA: TGCAGCGGCCGGGACAGGGACCTCTACGAGCAGTACTTC
V gene: TRBV5-4; J gene: TRBJ2-5; clone size: NA; D gene: TRBD2; CDR3 protein: CASSFGTSGGVEGQYF; CDR3 DNA: TGTGCCAGCAGCTTCGGGACTAGCGGGGGCGTTGAAGGCCAGTACTTC
V gene: TRBV13; J gene: TRBJ1-2; clone size: once; D gene: TRBD1; CDR3 protein: CASTGQGHGYTF; CDR3 DNA: TGTGCCAGCACCGGACAGGGCCATGGCTACACCTTC
V gene: TRBV6-6; J gene: TRBJ2-5; clone size: NA; D gene: NA; CDR3 protein: CASRGAGQETQYF; CDR3 DNA: TGTGCCAGCAGAGGAGCGGGTCAAGAGACCCAGTACTTC
V gene: TRBV30; J gene: TRBJ2-7; clone size: NA; D gene: TRBD2; CDR3 protein: CAWGPRGTSGALGYEQYF; CDR3 DNA: TGTGCCTGGGGGCCCCGAGGGACTAGCGGGGCCTTGGGGTACGAGCAGTACTTC
V gene: TRBV29-1; J gene: TRBJ2-1; clone size: NA; D gene: TRBD1; CDR3 protein: CSVRDRVQFF; CDR3 DNA: TGCAGCGTCCGTGACAGGGTGCAGTTCTTC
V gene: TRBV27; J gene: TRBJ2-5; clone size: NA; D gene: NA; CDR3 protein: CASSYLQGGQETQYF; CDR3 DNA: TGTGCCAGCAGTTATCTACAGGGAGGCCAAGAGACCCAGTACTTC
V gene: TRBV29-1; J gene: TRBJ2-7; clone size: NA; D gene: TRBD2; CDR3 protein: CSAAAGGPYEQYF; CDR3 DNA: TGCAGCGCCGCAGCGGGAGGGCCCTACGAGCAGTACTTC
V gene: TRBV27; J gene: TRBJ2-7; clone size: NA; D gene: NA; CDR3 protein: CASSLSPMNEQYF; CDR3 DNA: TGTGCCAGCAGTTTATCCCCCATGAACGAGCAGTACTTC
V gene: TRBV7-2; J gene: TRBJ2-1; clone size: NA; D gene: TRBD2; CDR3 protein: CASSADSGSPSYNEQFF; CDR3 DNA: TGTGCCAGCAGCGCAGATAGCGGGAGCCCCTCCTACAATGAGCAGTTCTTC
V gene: TRBV5-4; J gene: TRBJ2-7; clone size: NA; D gene: TRBD1; CDR3 protein: CASSGDRNEQYF; CDR3 DNA: TGTGCCAGCAGCGGGGACAGGAACGAGCAGTACTTC
V gene: TRBV15; J gene: TRBJ2-1; clone size: NA; D gene: NA; CDR3 protein: CATSSEDGSRDEQFF; CDR3 DNA: TGTGCCACCAGCAGCGAGGACGGATCAAGGGATGAGCAGTTCTTC
V gene: TRBV27; J gene: TRBJ2-1; clone size: NA; D gene: TRBD2; CDR3 protein: CASSSPASGPNHEQFF; CDR3 DNA: TGTGCCAGCAGTTCTCCGGCTAGCGGGCCAAACCATGAGCAGTTCTTC
V gene: TRBV29-1; J gene: TRBJ2-4; clone size: NA; D gene: TRBD2; CDR3 protein: CSANHGSYRTSGRWNGKNIQYF; CDR3 DNA: TGCAGCGCCAATCATGGTAGCTACCGGACTAGCGGGAGATGGAACGGCAAAAACATTCAGTACTTC
V gene: TRBV7-9; J gene: TRBJ2-1; clone size: NA; D gene: NA; CDR3 protein: CASSSEQFF; CDR3 DNA: TGTGCCAGCAGCTCTGAGCAGTTCTTC
V gene: TRBV2; J gene: TRBJ2-3; clone size: NA; D gene: NA; CDR3 protein: CAGISTDNTDTQYF; CDR3 DNA: TGTGCCGGGATTAGCACCGATAACACAGATACGCAGTATTTT
V gene: TRBV29-1; J gene: TRBJ2-5; clone size: NA; D gene: NA; CDR3 protein: CSTGRQYF; CDR3 DNA: TGCAGCACCGGGCGCCAGTACTTC
V gene: TRBV2; J gene: TRBJ2-3; clone size: NA; D gene: NA; CDR3 protein: CASSVWRDTQYF; CDR3 DNA: TGTGCCAGCAGTGTTTGGCGAGATACGCAGTATTTT
V gene: TRBV28; J gene: TRBJ2-7; clone size: NA; D gene: NA; CDR3 protein: CASSFGPSYEQYF; CDR3 DNA: TGTGCCAGCAGTTTTGGGCCAAGCTACGAGCAGTACTTC
V gene: TRBV2; J gene: TRBJ2-1; clone size: NA; D gene: NA; CDR3 protein: CASSEVGSSYNEQFF; CDR3 DNA: TGTGCCAGCAGTGAAGTAGGGAGCTCCTACAATGAGCAGTTCTTC
V gene: TRBV29-1; J gene: TRBJ2-1; clone size: NA; D gene: NA; CDR3 protein: CSVEVGGYTVNEQFF; CDR3 DNA: TGCAGCGTTGAAGTCGGAGGGTATACCGTTAATGAGCAGTTCTTC
V gene: TRBV27; J gene: TRBJ2-3; clone size: NA; D gene: NA; CDR3 protein: CASSFGSGPDTQYF; CDR3 DNA: TGTGCCAGCAGTTTCGGTTCGGGACCAGATACGCAGTATTTT
V gene: TRBV5-6; J gene: TRBJ2-1; clone size: NA; D gene: NA; CDR3 protein: CASSLVRNEQFF; CDR3 DNA: TGTGCCAGCAGCTTGGTGCGGAATGAGCAGTTCTTC
V gene: TRBV29-1; J gene: TRBJ1-4; clone size: once; D gene: NA; CDR3 protein: CSSRAVNEKLFF; CDR3 DNA: TGCAGCTCACGGGCAGTTAATGAAAAACTGTTTTTT
V gene: TRBV29-1; J gene: TRBJ2-5; clone size: few; D gene: NA; CDR3 protein: CSQKDSEETQYF; CDR3 DNA: TGCAGCCAAAAGGACAGCGAAGAGACCCAGTACTTC
V gene: TRBV20-1; J gene: TRBJ2-1; clone size: NA; D gene: NA; CDR3 protein: CSAPSYNEQFF; CDR3 DNA: TGCAGTGCTCCCTCCTACAATGAGCAGTTCTTC
V gene: TRBV30; J gene: TRBJ2-5; clone size: NA; D gene: TRBD2; CDR3 protein: CAWRDGSGGRETQYF; CDR3 DNA: TGTGCCTGGAGAGATGGTAGCGGGGGACGTGAGACCCAGTACTTC
V gene: TRBV5-1; J gene: TRBJ2-7; clone size: NA; D gene: NA; CDR3 protein: CASSLFAADSYEQYF; CDR3 DNA: TGCGCCAGCAGCTTGTTTGCGGCAGACTCCTACGAGCAGTACTTC
V gene: TRBV10-3; J gene: TRBJ2-1; clone size: NA; D gene: TRBD2; CDR3 protein: CAISEREGEYNEQFF; CDR3 DNA: TGTGCCATCAGTGAGCGGGAGGGCGAGTACAATGAGCAGTTCTTC
V gene: TRBV4-3; J gene: TRBJ2-2; clone size: NA; D gene: NA; CDR3 protein: CASSQGSRGENTGELFF; CDR3 DNA: TGCGCCAGCAGCCAAGGGTCGAGGGGAGAAAACACCGGGGAGCTGTTTTTT
V gene: TRBV29-1; J gene: TRBJ1-1; clone size: NA; D gene: NA; CDR3 protein: CSVRLGTEAFF; CDR3 DNA: TGCAGCGTTCGGTTGGGAACGGAAGCTTTCTTT